A selection of T cell receptor beta chains follows, all from one sample in a study of T cells in Graves' hyperthyroidism and ophthalmopathy. TCRdb analysed the multiplex PCR reads with MiXCR anew, one entry per CDR3 protein. The sample gives approximately 560,000 distinct CDR3 sequences, 15% to 19% of which show up once; around 7.5% is in the top ten. The sample taken for sequencing was blood. The receptors come from a woman younger than 45 with Graves' hyperthyroidism. CDR3s include the opening cysteine and the closing phenylalanine or tryptophan. A D gene is named only where the DNA matches it firmly. The size entry is marked missing in some rows and otherwise reads once, few, many or a size class.

cdr3_nt,cdr3_aa,clone_size,j_call,d_call,v_call
TGCAGCGTTGATCTAGCGGGAGGGTATGAGCAGTTCTTC,CSVDLAGGYEQFF,NA,TRBJ2-1,TRBD2,TRBV29-1
TGTGCCAGCAGCTTCGAATTAGCGGGGGTAGCCTACGAGCAGTACTTC,CASSFELAGVAYEQYF,many,TRBJ2-7,TRBD2,TRBV11-2
TGTGCCAGCACCCTTAGCGGTTCCTACAATGAGCAGTTCTTC,CASTLSGSYNEQFF,NA,TRBJ2-1,NA,TRBV6-2/TRBV6-3
TGCGCCAGCACGGCAGTTGGGGCCCGGAGAGGTTACAATGAGCAGTTCTTC,CASTAVGARRGYNEQFF,many,TRBJ2-1,NA,TRBV5-1
TGTGCCAGTAGTATCGCGGGGAACGGGAGAAGAGATACGCAGTATTTT,CASSIAGNGRRDTQYF,NA,TRBJ2-3,NA,TRBV19
TGTGCCAGCAGTTTTCCCTCCTCCTTGGGACTACAGCCCGACCGGAACACCGGGGAGCTGTTTTTT,CASSFPSSLGLQPDRNTGELFF,NA,TRBJ2-2,TRBD2,TRBV12-3/TRBV12-4
TGTGCCAGCAGTTACTCGAAAGCGGCAGGGGAGCCGTACGAGCAGTACTTC,CASSYSKAAGEPYEQYF,many,TRBJ2-7,NA,TRBV6-2/TRBV6-3
TGTGCCAGCAGCCAAGACCCCGAATATCGCACAGATACGCAGTATTTT,CASSQDPEYRTDTQYF,many,TRBJ2-3,NA,TRBV14
TGTGCCAGCAGTTTAATGCAGGGAGGAAAACTGTTTTTT,CASSLMQGGKLFF,NA,TRBJ1-4,NA,TRBV27
TGTGCCAGCAGTTTATCGGGACGGACTAGCTCCTACGAGCAGTACTTC,CASSLSGRTSSYEQYF,many,TRBJ2-7,TRBD2,TRBV27
TGCAGTGCTATTCGTAGCGGGAGCGAGACCCAGTACTTC,CSAIRSGSETQYF,many,TRBJ2-5,TRBD2,TRBV20-1
TGCAGTGCTAGTCAACAGGGGGTATCCTACAATGAGCAGTTCTTC,CSASQQGVSYNEQFF,many,TRBJ2-1,TRBD1,TRBV20-1
TGTGCCAGCAGCAAAAACGGCGGGAGCACAGATACGCAGTATTTT,CASSKNGGSTDTQYF,many,TRBJ2-3,NA,TRBV7-3
TGTGCCAGCAGCTTAGAGTTGGCCCCGTTCTTC,CASSLELAPFF,NA,TRBJ2-1,NA,TRBV7-2
TGCAGTGCTAGAGATTCCCCTGGCGGGAGGGCCCCCGGGGAGCTGTTTTTT,CSARDSPGGRAPGELFF,few,TRBJ2-2,TRBD2,TRBV20-1
TGTGCCAGCAGCCATCTCTCCTACGAGCAGTACTTC,CASSHLSYEQYF,many,TRBJ2-7,NA,TRBV3-1
TGCAGTGCTAGGAGGACTGGCAATCCCTACGAGCAGTACTTC,CSARRTGNPYEQYF,many,TRBJ2-7,NA,TRBV20-1
TGTGCCAGCAGCTTACAGGGGCAAGGGACTGAAGCTTTCTTT,CASSLQGQGTEAFF,few,TRBJ1-1,NA,TRBV7-9
TGCAGCGTTCGAGCGGGAGGCCTAACCTACAATGAGCAGTTCTTC,CSVRAGGLTYNEQFF,NA,TRBJ2-1,TRBD2,TRBV29-1
TGTGCCATCGCCCAAGTCAGCACTGCCCTTGAATACACCTTC,CAIAQVSTALEYTF,NA,TRBJ1-2,NA,TRBV7-9
TGTGCCAGCTCACATGAGACCCAGGGACTTGGCTACACCTTC,CASSHETQGLGYTF,NA,TRBJ1-2,NA,TRBV2
TGTGCCAGCAGCCCGGCATCCAGGGGGCCAGCCAAAAACATTCAGTACTTC,CASSPASRGPAKNIQYF,NA,TRBJ2-4,TRBD1,TRBV13
TGCGCCAGCAGCCAAGGACAGGCCTCCTACGAGCAGTACTTC,CASSQGQASYEQYF,once,TRBJ2-7,NA,TRBV4-1
TGTGCCTGGAATGGGCAGGGCTCCTATAATTCACCCCTCCACTTT,CAWNGQGSYNSPLHF,few,TRBJ1-6,NA,TRBV30
TGTGCCAGTAGTATAAGGTTTTGGGGTCAGGGGTTCGCCGACACTGAAGCTTTCTTT,CASSIRFWGQGFADTEAFF,NA,TRBJ1-1,NA,TRBV19
TGTGCCATCAGTGAGTTTTCTAGCGGGAGTTCCACCGGGGAGCTGTTTTTT,CAISEFSSGSSTGELFF,few,TRBJ2-2,TRBD2,TRBV10-3